This T cell receptor (beta chain) was captured by sequencing in a study of blood T cell repertoires in COVID-19. Overall study context: There were acute and convalescent COVID-19 samples, and they came from the United States, Italy and Spain.

Under the authors' procedure: From reference gene primer amplification, estimates of nucleated cell counts were derived. Profiling relied on immunoSEQ multiplex PCR, and the TCRdb table lists in-frame clones only, not all of them. V and J calls and clone size come straight from that table; D and trimming were deduced from the DNA. The table lists just over 300,000 clones, around 84% of them singletons, with roughly 4.5% in the top ten. Donors were grouped by their self-reported clinical history. Resolution of symptoms, clearance, or two negative PCRs was present in recovered Cohort 3 donors. The sequence was obtained from a man aged 25 to 40 who had recovered from COVID-19. The sequenced sample was PBMCs or T cells enriched from blood (not recorded which).

The CDR3 nucleotides are TGTGCCAGCAGCTTAACACAGGGGAATTCACCCCTCCACTTT. Translating gives CASSLTQGNSPLHF. The J gene is TRBJ1-6, the V gene TRBV7-2; 7 bases match TRBD1. Germline V CDR1 and CDR2: SGHTA, FQGNSA. This CDR3 comprises 14 residues. V gave up 2 bases and J gave up 7 bases; unmatched junction bases: 2. The complete variable domain, with remaining parts taken from reference TRBV7-2 and TRBJ1-6, reads GAGVSQSPSNKVTEKGKDVELRCDPISGHTALYWYRQSLGQGLEFLIYFQGNSAPDKSGLPSDRFSAERTGGSVSTLTIQRTQQEDSAVYLCASSLTQGNSPLHFGNGTRLTVT.